This entry is about one T cell receptor beta chain. These data originate in a study of blood T cell repertoires in COVID-19. Study-level information: From the United States, Italy and Spain came samples of acute and convalescent COVID-19. Sample material is recorded as cDNA or gDNA derived from T cells, B-cell-depleted T cells, or PBMCs.

Patients in Seattle were enrolled during active infection, then followed longitudinally. Original processing notes: Reference gene primer amplification gave nucleated cell count estimates. Some clones are missing from TCRdb's copy, which holds only in-frame ones; the method was immunoSEQ multiplex PCR. That table supplies the V and J calls and clone size; D and trimming were determined from the DNA. The sample consists of fewer than 350,000 clones, about 86% of them appearing once. V was shortened by 11 bases and J by 7 bases, with 15 bases between the two germline ends. The germline gives CDR1 WNHNN, CDR2 SYGVQD (reference sequence). There are 13 residues in the CDR3.

This rearrangement joins TRBV10-1 to TRBJ1-6, with D possibly TRBD1 on 6 matching bases. The sequenced sample consisted of peripheral blood. The clonotype comes from a woman aged 70-85 years with COVID-19, enrolled during active disease. The CDR3 DNA reads TGCGCCGACAGGCGACCGATCAATTCACCCCTCCACTTT. Its protein product is CADRRPINSPLHF.